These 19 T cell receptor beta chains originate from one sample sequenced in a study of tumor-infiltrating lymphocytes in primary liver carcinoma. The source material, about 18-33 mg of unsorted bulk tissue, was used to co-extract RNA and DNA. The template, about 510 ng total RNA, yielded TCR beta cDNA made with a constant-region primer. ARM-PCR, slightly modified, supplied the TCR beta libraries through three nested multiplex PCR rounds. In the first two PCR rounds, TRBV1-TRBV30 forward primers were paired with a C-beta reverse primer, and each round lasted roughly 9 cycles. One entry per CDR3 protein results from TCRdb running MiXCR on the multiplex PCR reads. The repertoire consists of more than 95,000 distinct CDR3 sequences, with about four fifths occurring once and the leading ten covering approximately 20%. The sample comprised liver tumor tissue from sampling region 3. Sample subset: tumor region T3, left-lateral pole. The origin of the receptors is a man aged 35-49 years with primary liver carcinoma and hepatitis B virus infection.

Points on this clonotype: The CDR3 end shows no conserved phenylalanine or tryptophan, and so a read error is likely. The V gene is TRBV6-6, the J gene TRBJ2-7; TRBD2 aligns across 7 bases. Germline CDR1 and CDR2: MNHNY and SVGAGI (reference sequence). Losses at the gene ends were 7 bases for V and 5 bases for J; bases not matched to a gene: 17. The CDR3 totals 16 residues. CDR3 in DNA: TGTGCCAGCACCCCACTCTTAGTGGGAGGGAGAAACGAGCAGTACATC. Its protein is CASTPLLVGGRNEQYI.

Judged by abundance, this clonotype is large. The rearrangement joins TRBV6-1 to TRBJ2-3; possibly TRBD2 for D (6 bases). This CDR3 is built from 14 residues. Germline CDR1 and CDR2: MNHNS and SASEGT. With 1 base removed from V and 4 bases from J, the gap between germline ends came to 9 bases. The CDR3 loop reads CASSEGLGPDTQYF. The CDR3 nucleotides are TGTGCCAGCAGTGAAGGACTAGGGCCAGATACGCAGTATTTT.

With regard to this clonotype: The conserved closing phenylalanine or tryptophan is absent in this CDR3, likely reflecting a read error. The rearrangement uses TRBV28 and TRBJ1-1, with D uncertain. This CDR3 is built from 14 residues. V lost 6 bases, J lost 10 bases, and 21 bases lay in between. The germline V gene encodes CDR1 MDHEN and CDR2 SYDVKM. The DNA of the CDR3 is TGTGCCAGCAGATTCCCCGGGTTCTCCAGCGGAGCTTTCTCT. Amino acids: CASRFPGFSSGAFS.

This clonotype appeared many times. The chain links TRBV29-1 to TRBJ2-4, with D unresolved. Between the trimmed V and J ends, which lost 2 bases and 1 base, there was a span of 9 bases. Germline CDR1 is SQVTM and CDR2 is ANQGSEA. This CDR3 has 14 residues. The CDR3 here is CSVEPGHAKNIQYF. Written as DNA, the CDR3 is TGCAGCGTTGAACCGGGTCATGCCAAAAACATTCAGTACTTC.

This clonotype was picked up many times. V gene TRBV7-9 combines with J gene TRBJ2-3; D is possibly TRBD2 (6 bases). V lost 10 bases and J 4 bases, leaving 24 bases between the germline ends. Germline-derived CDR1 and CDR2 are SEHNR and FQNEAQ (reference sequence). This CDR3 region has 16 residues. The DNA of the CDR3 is TGTGCCACCCGCCGCAGTTTGGGGGGTCTCGCAGATACGCAGTATTTT. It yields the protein CATRRSLGGLADTQYF.

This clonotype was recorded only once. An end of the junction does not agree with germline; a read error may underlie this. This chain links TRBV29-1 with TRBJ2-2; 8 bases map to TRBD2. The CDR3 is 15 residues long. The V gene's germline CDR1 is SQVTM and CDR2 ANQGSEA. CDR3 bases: TGCATCGTTGGGACTAGTGCGGCGAACGCCGGGGAGCTGTTTTTT. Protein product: CIVGTSAANAGELFF.

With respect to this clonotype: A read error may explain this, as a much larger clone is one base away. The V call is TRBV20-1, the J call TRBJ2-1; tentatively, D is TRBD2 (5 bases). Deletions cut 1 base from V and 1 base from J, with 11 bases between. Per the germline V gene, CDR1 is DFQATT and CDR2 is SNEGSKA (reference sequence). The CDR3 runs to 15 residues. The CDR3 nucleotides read TGCAGTGCTAGAGCCCAGCGGAGGTCCTACAATGAGCAGTTCTTC. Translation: CSARAQRRSYNEQFF.

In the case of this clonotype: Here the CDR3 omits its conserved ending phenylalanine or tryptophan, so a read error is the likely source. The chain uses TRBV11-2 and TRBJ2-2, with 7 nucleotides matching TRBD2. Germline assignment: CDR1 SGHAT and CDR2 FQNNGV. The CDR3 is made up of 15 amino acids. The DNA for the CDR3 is TGTACCAGCAGCCATGTCCGGGGGAGGGCCGGGGAGCTGTTTATT. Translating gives CTSSHVRGRAGELFI.

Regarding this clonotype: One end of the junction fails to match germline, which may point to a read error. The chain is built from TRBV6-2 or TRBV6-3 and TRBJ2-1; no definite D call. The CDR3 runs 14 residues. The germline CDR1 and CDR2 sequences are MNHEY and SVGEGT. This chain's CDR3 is CASTYSTNPYDQVF. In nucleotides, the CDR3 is TGTGCCAGCACTTACTCTACGAATCCATACGACCAGGTCTTC.

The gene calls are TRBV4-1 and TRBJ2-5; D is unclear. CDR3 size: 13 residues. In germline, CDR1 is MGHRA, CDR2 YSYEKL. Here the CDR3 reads CTGSQDDTETQYF. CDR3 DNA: TGCACCGGCAGCCAAGACGACACAGAGACCCAGTACTTC.

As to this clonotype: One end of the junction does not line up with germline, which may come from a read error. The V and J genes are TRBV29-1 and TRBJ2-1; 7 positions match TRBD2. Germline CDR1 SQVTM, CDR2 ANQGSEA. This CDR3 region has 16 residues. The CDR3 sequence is CSVESSGYSSYSEQFF. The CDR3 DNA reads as TGCAGTGTTGAGAGTAGCGGGTATTCCTCCTACAGTGAGCAGTTCTTC.

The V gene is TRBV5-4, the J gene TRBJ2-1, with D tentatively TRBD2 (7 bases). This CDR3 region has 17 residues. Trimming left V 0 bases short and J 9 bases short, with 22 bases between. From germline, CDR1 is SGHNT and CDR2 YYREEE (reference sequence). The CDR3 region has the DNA TGTGCCAGCAGCTTGGGAAGCGGGTCGGGGGGCTATATTGAGCAGTTCTTC. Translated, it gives CASSLGSGSGGYIEQFF.

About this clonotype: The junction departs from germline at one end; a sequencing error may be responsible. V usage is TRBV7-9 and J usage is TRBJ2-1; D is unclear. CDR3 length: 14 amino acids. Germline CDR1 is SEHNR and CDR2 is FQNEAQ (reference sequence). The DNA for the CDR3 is TGTGTCAGCAGCTTACCACCACTGTTCGATGAGCAGTTCTTC. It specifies CVSSLPPLFDEQFF.

In DNA, the CDR3 is TGCAGCGACATGACATATGGGACCGGTACTCCCTACGAGCAGTACTTC. Translated, it gives CSDMTYGTGTPYEQYF. J is TRBJ2-7 and V is TRBV29-1; D may correspond to TRBD1 or TRBD2 (5 bases each). The V and J ends lost 7 bases and 2 bases respectively, with 24 bases between them. The CDR3 spans 16 residues. In germline, CDR1 is SQVTM, CDR2 ANQGSEA.

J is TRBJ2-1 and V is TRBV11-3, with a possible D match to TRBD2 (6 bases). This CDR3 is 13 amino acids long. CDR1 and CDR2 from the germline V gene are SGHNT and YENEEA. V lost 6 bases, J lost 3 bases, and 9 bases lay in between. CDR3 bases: TGTGCCAGCAGAGCCGGGGGCTACAATGAGCAGTTCTTC. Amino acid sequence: CASRAGGYNEQFF. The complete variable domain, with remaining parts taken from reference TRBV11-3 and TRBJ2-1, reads EAGVVQSPRYKIIEKKQPVAFWCNPISGHNTLYWYLQNLGQGPELLIRYENEEAVDDSQLPKDRFSAERLKGVDSTLKIQPAELGDSAVYLCASRAGGYNEQFFGPGTRLTVL.

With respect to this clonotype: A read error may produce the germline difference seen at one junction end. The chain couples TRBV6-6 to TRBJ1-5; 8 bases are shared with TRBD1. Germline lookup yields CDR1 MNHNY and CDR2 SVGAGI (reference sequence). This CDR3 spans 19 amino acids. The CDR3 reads CACSSPLGPTGDSNQPQHF. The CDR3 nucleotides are TGTGCCTGCAGTTCGCCACTGGGGCCGACAGGGGATAGCAATCAGCCCCAGCATTTT.

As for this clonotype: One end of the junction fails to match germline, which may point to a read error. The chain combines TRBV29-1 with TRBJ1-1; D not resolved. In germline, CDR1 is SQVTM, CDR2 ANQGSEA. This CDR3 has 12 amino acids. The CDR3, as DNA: TGCATCGTTGGCGCCAAAGGTGGAGGAGCATTCTTT. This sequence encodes CIVGAKGGGAFF. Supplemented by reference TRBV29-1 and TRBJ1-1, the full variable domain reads SAVISQKPSRDICQRGTSLTIQCQVDSQVTMMFWYRQQPGQSLTLIATANQGSEATYESGFVIDKFPISRPNLTFSTLTVSNMSPEDSSIYLCIVGAKGGGAFFGQGTRLTVV.

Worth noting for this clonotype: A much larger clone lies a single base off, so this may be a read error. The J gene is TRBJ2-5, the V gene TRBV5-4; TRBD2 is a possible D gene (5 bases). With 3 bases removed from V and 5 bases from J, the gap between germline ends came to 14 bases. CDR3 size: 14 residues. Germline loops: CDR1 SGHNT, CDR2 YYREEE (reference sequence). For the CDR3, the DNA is TGTGCCAGCAGCTCGGGGTCGCTCGGGGAGACCCAGTACTTC. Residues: CASSSGSLGETQYF.

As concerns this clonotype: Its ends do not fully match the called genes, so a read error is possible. CDR3 sequence: CASRHTDDEQCF. The CDR3, as DNA: TGCGCGAGCAGACATACCGACGACGAGCAGTGCTTC. This rearrangement joins TRBV5-1 to TRBJ2-7, with unresolved D. In germline, CDR1 is SGHRS, CDR2 YFSETQ. There are 12 residues in the CDR3.